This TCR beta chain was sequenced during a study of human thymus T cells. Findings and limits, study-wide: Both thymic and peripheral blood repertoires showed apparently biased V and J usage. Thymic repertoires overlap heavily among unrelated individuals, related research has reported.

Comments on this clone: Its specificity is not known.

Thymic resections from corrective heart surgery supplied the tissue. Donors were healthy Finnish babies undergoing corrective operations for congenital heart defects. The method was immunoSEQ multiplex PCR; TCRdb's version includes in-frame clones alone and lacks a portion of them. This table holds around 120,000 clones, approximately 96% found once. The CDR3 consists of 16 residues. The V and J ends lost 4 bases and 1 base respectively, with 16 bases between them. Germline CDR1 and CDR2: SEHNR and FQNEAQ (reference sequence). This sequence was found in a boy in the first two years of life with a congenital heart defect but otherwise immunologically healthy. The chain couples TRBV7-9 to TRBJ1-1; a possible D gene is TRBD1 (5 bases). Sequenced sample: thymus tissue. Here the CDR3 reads CASSSQGAAGNTEAFF. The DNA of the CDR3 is TGTGCCAGCAGCTCCCAAGGGGCCGCGGGGAACACTGAAGCTTTCTTT.